The clone carrying this T cell receptor beta chain was observed a few times. Germline V gene lookup returns CDR1 GTSNPN and CDR2 SVGIG (reference sequence). The CDR3 contains 13 residues. V shed 5 bases and J shed 5 bases, with 10 bases lying between them. The sample is drawn from a study of blood T cell repertoires in COVID-19. Study-level information: The United States, Italy and Spain were the sources of the acute and convalescent COVID-19 samples.

This table comes from immunoSEQ multiplex PCR, and its TCRdb copy is limited to in-frame clones, with some not included. The sample comprises 200,000 to 300,000 clones, less than 90% of which are singletons, and roughly 4% rests with the top ten. This chain connects TRBV30 to TRBJ1-6; D ambiguous. The origin of this receptor is a man in his sixties who had recovered from COVID-19. Sequenced: peripheral blood. The CDR3 spells CAWGAQNNSPLHF. The CDR3 nucleotides are TGTGCCTGGGGAGCACAGAATAATTCACCCCTCCACTTT.